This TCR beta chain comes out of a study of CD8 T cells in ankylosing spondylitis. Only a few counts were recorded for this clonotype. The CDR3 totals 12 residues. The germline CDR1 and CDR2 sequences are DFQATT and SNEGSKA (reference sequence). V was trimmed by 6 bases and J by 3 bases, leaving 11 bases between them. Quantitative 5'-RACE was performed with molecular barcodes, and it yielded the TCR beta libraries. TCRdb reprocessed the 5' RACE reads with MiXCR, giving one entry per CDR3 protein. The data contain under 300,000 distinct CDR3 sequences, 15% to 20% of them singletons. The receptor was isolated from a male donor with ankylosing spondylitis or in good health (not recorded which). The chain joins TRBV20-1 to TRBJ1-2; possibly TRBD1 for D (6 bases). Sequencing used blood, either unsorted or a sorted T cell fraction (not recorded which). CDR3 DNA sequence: TGCAGTGCCTTACAGGGTCACTATGGCTACACCTTC. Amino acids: CSALQGHYGYTF.